These 14 T cell receptor beta chains were sequenced from one sample in a study of cytomegalovirus exposure and HLA in healthy donors. PCR used 60 Vbeta primers and 13 Jbeta primers. Measured with immunoSEQ multiplex PCR; TCRdb has only the in-frame clones, and not every one. The data show over 95,000 clones, roughly three quarters seen once. The sample comprised PBMCs. Source of these receptors: a middle-aged man in good health and CMV-seronegative.

J is TRBJ1-2 and V is TRBV6-1, with TRBD1 as a possible D gene (5 bases). The CDR3 runs to 12 residues. Germline V CDR1 and CDR2: MNHNS, SASEGT. The V end was cut by 9 bases, the J end by 2 bases, with 10 bases between. CDR3 nucleotide sequence: TGTGCCAGTCGTAGGGGAAACTATGGCTACACCTTC. This encodes CASRRGNYGYTF.

This clone was detected a few times. One end of the junction fails to match germline, which may point to a read error. The rearrangement links TRBV7-9 to TRBJ2-7; 10 nucleotides agree with TRBD2. The CDR3 runs to 16 residues. The germline V gene encodes CDR1 SEHNR and CDR2 FQNEAQ (reference sequence). The CDR3 reads CSSSLGQGLADYEQYF. The CDR3 nucleotides are TGTTCCAGCAGCCTGGGACAAGGACTAGCGGACTACGAGCAGTACTTC.

This clone was found a few times. The J gene is TRBJ1-2, the V gene TRBV28; D ambiguous. From germline, CDR1 is MDHEN and CDR2 SYDVKM. The CDR3 is 13 residues long. V dropped 4 bases and J dropped 4 bases, with 10 bases sitting between them. Here the CDR3 reads CASSSSTLYGYTF. CDR3 coding DNA: TGTGCCAGCAGTTCAAGTACTCTCTATGGCTACACCTTC.

The chain is built from TRBV20-1 and TRBJ1-2, with D possibly matching TRBD1 (6 bases). V was cut by 6 bases and J by 8 bases, with 13 bases left in between. Germline CDR1 reads DFQATT; CDR2 reads SNEGSKA (reference sequence). CDR3 length equals 11 residues. CDR3 loop: CSARTDSGYTF. The CDR3 DNA reads as TGCAGTGCCCGGACAGATTCGGGCTACACCTTC.

The chain links TRBV4-3 to TRBJ2-1; maybe TRBD2 (5 bases). The CDR3 is 14 residues long. Between the trimmed V and J ends, which lost 3 bases and 5 bases, there was a span of 11 bases. The germline V gene has CDR1 LGHNA and CDR2 YSLEER. CDR3 sequence (DNA): TGCGCCAGCAGCCACCGTGGAGCGGACAATGAGCAGTTCTTC. Protein sequence: CASSHRGADNEQFF.

The CDR3 here is CASTRDTSTDSPLHF. CDR3 nucleotide sequence: TGTGCCAGCACACGGGACACATCCACAGATTCACCCCTCCACTTT. This chain joins TRBV11-2 and TRBJ1-6, with D possibly TRBD1 on 6 matching bases. The V and J ends lost 7 bases and 8 bases respectively, with 18 bases between them. The CDR3 has 15 amino acids. Germline loops: CDR1 SGHAT, CDR2 FQNNGV.

The V gene is TRBV6-1, the J gene TRBJ1-5; D call uncertain. The CDR3 has 15 amino acids. With 2 bases removed from V and 7 bases from J, the gap between germline ends came to 15 bases. Germline V gene sequence: CDR1 MNHNS, CDR2 SASEGT. In nucleotides, the CDR3 is TGTGCCAGCAGTGAAATCGACGGACTAAGACAGCCCCAGCATTTT. Residues: CASSEIDGLRQPQHF.

The chain combines TRBV7-9 with TRBJ1-2; tentative D call: TRBD1 (5 bases). The CDR3 consists of 13 residues. The V and J ends lost 5 bases and 6 bases respectively, with 13 bases between them. Germline V gene data show CDR1 as SEHNR and CDR2 as FQNEAQ (reference sequence). In DNA form, the CDR3 reads TGTGCCAGCAGCCCATGGGTGGGGCATGGCTACACCTTC. It is translated as CASSPWVGHGYTF.

The rearrangement joins TRBV12-5 to TRBJ1-4, with TRBD1 matching 9 bases. The V gene end was trimmed by 6 bases and the J gene end by 8 bases; junction bases not matched to a gene: 7. CDR3 length: 14 amino acids. Per the germline V gene, CDR1 is LGHNT and CDR2 is FRNRAP. This chain's CDR3 is CASGTGGEGEKLFF. CDR3 sequence (DNA): TGTGCTAGTGGCACAGGGGGCGAAGGGGAAAAACTGTTTTTT.

The chain joins TRBV7-9 to TRBJ2-3, with TRBD1 identical over 11 bases. Germline CDR1 is SEHNR and CDR2 is FQNEAQ (reference sequence). The ends lost 5 bases at V and 0 bases at J; junction bases unmatched: 4. The CDR3 has 16 amino acids. The CDR3 coding sequence is TGTGCCAGCAGCGCCCGGGACAGGGGGAGCACAGATACGCAGTATTTT. This codes for CASSARDRGSTDTQYF.

This clone was seen a few times. The sample contains more than one DNA sequence encoding this CDR3. The chain's CDR3 is CASSQGTYTGELFF. CDR3 DNA sequence: TGTGCCAGCAGTCAGGGAACGTACACCGGGGAGCTGTTTTTT. This sequence joins TRBV28 and TRBJ2-2; maybe TRBD1 (5 bases). The CDR3 totals 14 residues. Germline values: CDR1 MDHEN, CDR2 SYDVKM. Trimming removed 5 bases at V and 3 bases at J, with 10 bases between.

This clone has a single count. The chain couples TRBV18 to TRBJ1-1, with 8 bases matching TRBD1. V lost 3 bases to trimming and J lost 1 base; unmatched junction nucleotides: 4. Germline assignment: CDR1 KGHSH and CDR2 LQKENI. The CDR3 is 15 amino acids. The CDR3 DNA sequence: TGTGCCAGCTCACCCAACAGGGGGGAGAACACTGAAGCTTTCTTT. It encodes CASSPNRGENTEAFF.

The count of this clone is one. The rearrangement joins TRBV7-2 to TRBJ1-1; TRBD1 might be the D (5 bases). There are 15 residues in the CDR3. Trimming pared 7 bases from V and 4 bases from J, leaving 19 bases between. CDR1 and CDR2 (germline): SGHTA, FQGNSA. CDR3 loop: CASTPLGVSGTEAFF. Here the CDR3 DNA reads TGTGCCAGCACCCCATTAGGGGTCTCGGGCACTGAAGCTTTCTTT. The complete variable domain, with remaining parts taken from reference TRBV7-2 and TRBJ1-1, reads GAGVSQSPSNKVTEKGKDVELRCDPISGHTALYWYRQSLGQGLEFLIYFQGNSAPDKSGLPSDRFSAERTGGSVSTLTIQRTQQEDSAVYLCASTPLGVSGTEAFFGQGTRLTVV.

The V call is TRBV28, the J call TRBJ1-1, with D perhaps matching TRBD1 (6 bases). Trimming removed 2 bases at V and 1 base at J, with 14 bases between. The germline CDR1 and CDR2 sequences are MDHEN and SYDVKM. CDR3 size: 16 residues. The CDR3 nucleotides read TGTGCCAGCAGTTTAGTTTTAGGGGGTTGGAACACTGAAGCTTTCTTT. Translating gives CASSLVLGGWNTEAFF.